Shown below are 20 T cell receptor beta chains from a single sample sequenced in a study of metastatic and nonmetastatic thyroid tumors. Until they underwent thyroid surgery, no patient had received any treatment. TCRdb called clones again from the PCR reads with MiXCR. The table lists under 15,000 clones, about 33% of them singletons. Material for sequencing was tumor tissue. The receptors derive from a female donor with papillary thyroid cancer or a benign thyroid nodule (not recorded which). Some clones in this sample may be carry-over from other donors' samples.

In its sample, this clone was seen many times. This could be a read error, since a much larger clone is one nucleotide away. Different DNA sequences within this sample yield the same CDR3. The chain employs TRBV29-1 and TRBJ1-1, with D possibly being TRBD1 (5 bases). V was shortened by 6 bases and J by 12 bases, with 8 bases between the two germline ends. The germline CDR1 and CDR2 sequences are SQVTM and ANQGSEA. This CDR3 spans 8 amino acids. The CDR3 bases are TGCAGCGTCGAGGGACCTTTCTTT. Protein: CSVEGPFF.

This rearrangement joins TRBV20-1 to TRBJ2-3, with 10 bases that match TRBD1. The CDR3 extends over 16 amino acids. V lost 4 bases to trimming and J lost 5 bases; unmatched junction nucleotides: 12. Germline CDR1 DFQATT, CDR2 SNEGSKA (reference sequence). As DNA, the CDR3 is TGCAGTGCTAAGGGGGACAGGGGCTCGGAACTAGATACGCAGTATTTT. It codes for CSAKGDRGSELDTQYF.

Sample share makes this clone medium-sized. The gene calls are TRBV6-5 and TRBJ2-1; D is ambiguous. With 2 bases removed from V and 0 bases from J, the gap between germline ends came to 5 bases. The CDR3 sequence is 14 residues long. The germline CDR1 and CDR2 sequences are MNHEY and SVGAGI. CDR3 nucleotides: TGTGCCAGCAGTTACGCCGGCTCCTACAATGAGCAGTTCTTC. Its protein product is CASSYAGSYNEQFF.

The CDR3 sequence is CASSPGELVKDTQYF. Here the CDR3 DNA reads TGTGCCAGCAGCCCCGGGGAACTCGTGAAGGATACGCAGTATTTT. The J gene is TRBJ2-3, the V gene TRBV11-2; D may be TRBD2 (5 bases). The germline V gene has CDR1 SGHAT and CDR2 FQNNGV. Trimming stripped 5 bases from V and 6 bases from J, with 18 bases between. This CDR3 comprises 15 residues.

V usage is TRBV7-8 and J usage is TRBJ2-1; 9 bases are shared with TRBD1. Germline CDR1 reads SGHVS; CDR2 reads FQNEAQ. The CDR3 covers 14 residues. J lost 7 bases, V lost 1 base, and 2 bases had no gene match. CDR3 loop: CASSLGTGVNEQFF. CDR3 nucleotide sequence: TGTGCCAGCAGCTTAGGGACAGGGGTAAATGAGCAGTTCTTC.

This clone was counted a few times. The gene calls are TRBV6-1 and TRBJ2-7, with D uncertain. V lost 2 bases, J lost 4 bases, and 12 bases lay in between. This CDR3 is built from 14 residues. Germline V gene lookup returns CDR1 MNHNS and CDR2 SASEGT. The CDR3 region has the DNA TGTGCCAGCAGTGAATCAGTCTTCGGATACGAGCAGTACTTC. It is translated as CASSESVFGYEQYF.

The sample holds a few counts of this clone. The chain links TRBV6-2 or TRBV6-3 to TRBJ1-3; D is ambiguous. Trimming shortened V by 0 bases and J by 0 bases, and 9 bases separated the two germline ends. The germline CDR1 and CDR2 sequences are MNHEY and SVGEGT. The CDR3 length is 16 residues. The CDR3 DNA sequence: TGTGCCAGCAGTTACTCGGGCCGCAGCTCTGGAAACACCATATATTTT. Protein sequence: CASSYSGRSSGNTIYF.

J is TRBJ2-5 and V is TRBV5-4, with D perhaps TRBD1 or TRBD2 (5 bases each). The CDR3 sequence is 15 residues long. CDR1 SGHNT and CDR2 YYREEE come from the germline V gene (reference sequence). V lost 0 bases to trimming and J lost 5 bases, with 14 bases between them. Here the CDR3 reads CASSLVAGSGETQYF. CDR3 DNA sequence: TGTGCCAGCAGCTTGGTAGCAGGGTCGGGGGAGACCCAGTACTTC. The full variable domain, rest sourced from reference TRBV5-4 and TRBJ2-5, is ETGVTQSPTHLIKTRGQQVTLRCSSQSGHNTVSWYQQALGQGPQFIFQYYREEENGRGNFPPRFSGLQFPNYSSELNVNALELDDSALYLCASSLVAGSGETQYFGPGTRLLVL.

This clone was counted at least ten times. This chain joins TRBV7-3 and TRBJ1-1; 7 nucleotides align to TRBD1. CDR1 and CDR2 from the germline V gene are SGHTA and FQGTGA. After removal of 5 bases from V and 5 bases from J, the junction contained 11 bases not matched to a gene. The CDR3 length is 15 residues. The DNA of the CDR3 is TGTGCCAGCAGCCAGACAGGGTCAAGGCGGACTGAAGCTTTCTTT. Amino acid sequence: CASSQTGSRRTEAFF.

In its sample, this clone is medium-sized (0.01 to 0.1%). The chain employs TRBV18 and TRBJ2-7; D is unresolved. The CDR3 spans 15 residues. Trimming shortened V by 2 bases and J by 5 bases, and 16 bases separated the two germline ends. Per germline, CDR1 KGHSH and CDR2 LQKENI. The CDR3 here is CASSPLTNLRNEQYF. The CDR3, as DNA: TGTGCCAGCTCACCATTGACCAACCTGAGGAACGAGCAGTACTTC.

This clone has a count of ten or more. This chain links TRBV4-2 with TRBJ1-1; 7 bases line up with TRBD1. This CDR3 region has 15 residues. The germline V gene encodes CDR1 LGHNA and CDR2 YNFKEQ. V lost 2 bases, J lost 2 bases, and 5 bases stayed unmatched. The CDR3 nucleotides are TGTGCCAGCAGCCAAACCGGGACAGCCAACACTGAAGCTTTCTTT. The encoded protein is CASSQTGTANTEAFF.

This clone is categorized as medium-sized. The chain recombines TRBV28 with TRBJ2-6; a weak D match, TRBD1 (5 bases). The V and J ends lost 6 bases and 0 bases respectively, with 15 bases between them. The CDR3 covers 17 residues. Germline CDR1 reads MDHEN; CDR2 reads SYDVKM. The CDR3 here is CASRGSGPGSGANVLTF. The CDR3 nucleotides read TGTGCCAGCAGGGGGTCAGGGCCGGGCTCTGGGGCCAACGTCCTGACTTTC.

This clone is medium-sized by share. The V gene is TRBV7-8, the J gene TRBJ1-6; TRBD1 matches at 8 bases. CDR1 SGHVS and CDR2 FQNEAQ come from the germline V gene. The CDR3 consists of 16 residues. V was clipped by 4 bases and J by 10 bases; unmatched bases: 12. As DNA, the CDR3 is TGTGCCAGCAGCTCTCAATCCAGGGGGCGGCGATCACCCCTCCACTTT. Translated, it gives CASSSQSRGRRSPLHF.

This clone has just a few counts. The chain joins TRBV6-1 to TRBJ1-1; D is possibly TRBD1 (5 bases). In germline, CDR1 is MNHNS, CDR2 SASEGT. V lost 3 bases, J lost 5 bases, and 16 bases lay in between. This CDR3 comprises 15 residues. CDR3 DNA sequence: TGTGCCAGCAGTGAGGGTGGGACGATATGGACTGAAGCTTTCTTT. It encodes CASSEGGTIWTEAFF.

The rearrangement uses TRBV25-1 and TRBJ2-7; TRBD2 might be the D (5 bases). The CDR3 totals 14 residues. The V and J ends lost 11 bases and 2 bases respectively, with 19 bases between them. The V gene's germline CDR1 is MGHDK and CDR2 SYGVNS. The CDR3 loop is CASGALADAYEQYF. The CDR3, as DNA: TGTGCCTCCGGAGCCCTAGCAGACGCCTACGAGCAGTACTTC.

The rearrangement links TRBV11-1 to TRBJ2-7, with TRBD2 matching over 14 bases. CDR1 is SGHAT, CDR2 FQDESV, per germline (reference sequence). Trimming cost V 3 bases and J 5 bases; bases outside gene matches: 6. The CDR3 spans 16 residues. CDR3 sequence: CASSFPTSGRGNEQYF. The CDR3 region has the DNA TGTGCCAGCAGCTTTCCGACTAGCGGGAGGGGCAACGAGCAGTACTTC.

The chain uses TRBV28 and TRBJ2-3; D gene ambiguous. Germline lookup yields CDR1 MDHEN and CDR2 SYDVKM. The length of the CDR3 is 13 residues. V was clipped by 4 bases and J by 2 bases, with 7 bases between them. The CDR3 DNA is TGTGCCAGCAGTTATACTGCCACAGATACGCAGTATTTT. It translates to CASSYTATDTQYF.

This clone was observed a few times. The chain combines TRBV6-2 or TRBV6-3 with TRBJ1-6, with 9 bases that match TRBD1. CDR3 size: 15 residues. Germline CDR1 MNHEY, CDR2 SVGEGT. After removal of 3 bases from V and 15 bases from J, the junction contained 12 bases not matched to a gene. The CDR3 here is CASSYPGQGNSNLHF. CDR3 DNA: TGTGCCAGCAGTTATCCGGGACAGGGAAATTCAAACCTCCACTTT.

V usage is TRBV4-1 and J usage is TRBJ1-2; 7 nucleotides line up with TRBD1. CDR1 and CDR2 (germline): MGHRA, YSYEKL. The junction had 4 bases not matched to a gene; V was cut back by 4 bases and J by 8 bases. This CDR3 is 12 amino acids long. CDR3 sequence: CASSLPGGGYTF. In DNA form, the CDR3 reads TGCGCCAGCAGCCTACCAGGGGGAGGCTACACCTTC.

As concerns this clone: The missing conserved phenylalanine or tryptophan at the end of this CDR3 makes a read error likely. This chain uses TRBV6-2 or TRBV6-3 with TRBJ2-1; the D is unclear. The CDR3 extends over 15 amino acids. Trimming pared 1 base from V and 2 bases from J, leaving 9 bases between. Germline V lookup: CDR1 MNHEY, CDR2 SVGEGT. The CDR3 DNA sequence: TGTGCCAGCAGTTACTTGGCCCTCACCTACAATGAGCAGTTCCTC. It translates to CASSYLALTYNEQFL.